Sequencing of this T cell receptor (beta chain) was carried out in a study of T-cell reconstitution after alpha-beta-depleted transplantation in children. This clonotype was seen ten or more times. Its cognate antigen is unknown. Regarding the study as a whole: Most T-cell counts and diversity one year after the transplant came from T cells that were newly produced. Surviving recipient T cells and thymic progenitors underlay high day-60 TCRbeta diversity in some patients.

The CDR3 is made up of 16 amino acids. V lost 4 bases to trimming and J lost 1 base, with 16 bases between them. Unique molecular identifiers were incorporated when the TCRbeta library was constructed. TCRdb re-analysed the PCR reads in MiXCR, keeping a single row per CDR3 protein. The sample holds 250,000 to 300,000 distinct CDR3 sequences, 10% seen once. The clonotype comes from a boy under three years old with acute myeloid leukemia, due to receive a stem cell transplant. This sample comprised PBMCs, obtained before TCRalphabeta/CD19-depleted stem cell transplant. The gene calls are TRBV12-3 or TRBV12-4 and TRBJ2-5; D unresolved. The CDR3 bases are TGTGCCAGCAGTTCACGGGCATTAACGCCCCAAGAGACCCAGTACTTC. Translation: CASSSRALTPQETQYF.